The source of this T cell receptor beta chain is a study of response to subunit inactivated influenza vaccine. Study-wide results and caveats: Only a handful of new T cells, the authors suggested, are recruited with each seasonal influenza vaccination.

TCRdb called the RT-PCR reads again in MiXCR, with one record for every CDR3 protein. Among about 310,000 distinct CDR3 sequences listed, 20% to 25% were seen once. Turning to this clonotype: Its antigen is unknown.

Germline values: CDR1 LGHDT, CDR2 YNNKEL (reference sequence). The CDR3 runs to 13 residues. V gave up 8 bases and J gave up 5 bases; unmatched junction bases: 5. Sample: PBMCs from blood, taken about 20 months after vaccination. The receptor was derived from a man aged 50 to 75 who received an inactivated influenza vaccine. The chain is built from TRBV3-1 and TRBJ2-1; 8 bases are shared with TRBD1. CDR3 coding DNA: TGTGCCAGCTCGGGACAGGATAACAATGAGCAGTTCTTC. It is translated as CASSGQDNNEQFF.